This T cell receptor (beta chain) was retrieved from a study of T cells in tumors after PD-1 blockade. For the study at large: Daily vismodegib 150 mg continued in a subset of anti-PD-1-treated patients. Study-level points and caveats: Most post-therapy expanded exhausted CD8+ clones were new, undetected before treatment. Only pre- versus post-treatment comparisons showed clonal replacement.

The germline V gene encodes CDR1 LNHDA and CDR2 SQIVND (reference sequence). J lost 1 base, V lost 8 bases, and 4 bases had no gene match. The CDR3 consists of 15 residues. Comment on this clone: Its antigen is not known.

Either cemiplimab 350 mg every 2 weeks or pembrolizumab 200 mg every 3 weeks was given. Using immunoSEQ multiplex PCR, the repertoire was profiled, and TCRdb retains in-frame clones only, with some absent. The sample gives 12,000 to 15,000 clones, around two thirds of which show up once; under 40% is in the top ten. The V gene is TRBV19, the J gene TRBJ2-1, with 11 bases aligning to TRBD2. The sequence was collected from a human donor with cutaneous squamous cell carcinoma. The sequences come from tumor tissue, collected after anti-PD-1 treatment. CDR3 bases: TGTGCCAGTGACCGGACTAGCGGGTCCTACAATGAGCAGTTCTTC. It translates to CASDRTSGSYNEQFF.